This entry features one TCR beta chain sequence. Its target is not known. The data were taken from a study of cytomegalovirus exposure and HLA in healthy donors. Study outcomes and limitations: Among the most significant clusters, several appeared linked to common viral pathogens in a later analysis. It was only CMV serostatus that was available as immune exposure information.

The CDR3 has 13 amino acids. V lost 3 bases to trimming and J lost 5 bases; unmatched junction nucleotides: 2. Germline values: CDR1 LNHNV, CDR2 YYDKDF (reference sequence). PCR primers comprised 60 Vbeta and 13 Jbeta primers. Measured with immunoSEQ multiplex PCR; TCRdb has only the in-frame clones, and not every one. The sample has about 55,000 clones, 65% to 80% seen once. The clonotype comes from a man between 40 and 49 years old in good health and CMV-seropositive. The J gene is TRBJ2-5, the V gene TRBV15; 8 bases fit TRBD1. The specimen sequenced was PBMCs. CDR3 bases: TGTGCCACCAGCAGGCGACAGGGGGAGACCCAGTACTTC. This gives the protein CATSRRQGETQYF.